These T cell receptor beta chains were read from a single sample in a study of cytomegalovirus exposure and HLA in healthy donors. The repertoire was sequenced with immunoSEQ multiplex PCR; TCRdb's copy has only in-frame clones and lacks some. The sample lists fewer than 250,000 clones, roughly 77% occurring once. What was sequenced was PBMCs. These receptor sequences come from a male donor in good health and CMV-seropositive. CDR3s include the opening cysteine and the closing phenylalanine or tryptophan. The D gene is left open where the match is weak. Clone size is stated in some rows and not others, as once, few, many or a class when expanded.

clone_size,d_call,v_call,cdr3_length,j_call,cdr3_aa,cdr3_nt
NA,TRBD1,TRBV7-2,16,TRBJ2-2,CASSATGGSGTGELFF,TGTGCCAGCAGCGCGACAGGGGGCTCGGGCACCGGGGAGCTGTTTTTT
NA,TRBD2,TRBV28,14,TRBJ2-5,CASRSGTKKETQYF,TGTGCCAGCAGGTCCGGGACTAAAAAAGAGACCCAGTACTTC
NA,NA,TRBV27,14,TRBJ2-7,CASSSSLPAYEQYF,TGTGCCAGCAGTTCTAGCCTCCCTGCCTACGAGCAGTACTTC
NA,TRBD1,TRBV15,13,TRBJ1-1,CATNTDRRHEAFF,TGTGCCACCAACACGGACAGGCGGCATGAAGCTTTCTTT
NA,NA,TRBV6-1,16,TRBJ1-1,CASSETVKGMNTEAFF,TGTGCCAGCAGTGAAACGGTGAAGGGGATGAACACTGAAGCTTTCTTT
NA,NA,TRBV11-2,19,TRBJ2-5,CASSLDAGVATPHKETQYF,TGTGCCAGCAGCTTAGACGCAGGGGTAGCGACCCCACATAAAGAGACCCAGTACTTC
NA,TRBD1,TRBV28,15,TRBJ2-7,CASSSAGTGHGEQYF,TGTGCCAGCAGTTCCGCCGGGACAGGGCATGGCGAGCAGTACTTC
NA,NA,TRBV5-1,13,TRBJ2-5,CASSGRGEETQYF,TGCGCCAGCAGCGGACGCGGGGAAGAGACCCAGTACTTC
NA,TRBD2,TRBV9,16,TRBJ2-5,CASSVVAGGNQETQYF,TGTGCCAGCAGCGTAGTGGCGGGGGGAAACCAAGAGACCCAGTACTTC
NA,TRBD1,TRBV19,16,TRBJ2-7,CASIFSPGQGGHEQYF,TGTGCCAGTATATTCAGCCCGGGACAGGGGGGTCACGAGCAGTACTTC
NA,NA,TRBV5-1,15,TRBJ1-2,CASSFSPVAEYGYTF,TGCGCCAGCAGCTTTTCTCCCGTAGCCGAATATGGCTACACCTTC
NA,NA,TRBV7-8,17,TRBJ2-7,CASSLGHSALMTYEQYF,TGTGCCAGCAGCTTAGGACATAGCGCCCTAATGACCTACGAGCAGTACTTC
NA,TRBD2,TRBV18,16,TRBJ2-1,CASSPRTSGGNNEQFF,TGCGCCAGCTCACCTCGGACTAGCGGGGGGAACAATGAGCAGTTCTTC
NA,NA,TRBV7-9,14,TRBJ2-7,CASSSRGAYNEQYF,TGTGCCAGCAGCTCAAGGGGCGCGTACAACGAGCAGTACTTC
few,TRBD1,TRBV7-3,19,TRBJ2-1,CASSPTGTGLLSSYNEQFF,TGTGCCAGCAGCCCTACCGGGACAGGCCTCTTGAGCTCCTACAATGAGCAGTTCTTC
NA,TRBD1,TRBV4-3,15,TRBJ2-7,CASSQGLGQAYEQYF,TGCGCCAGCAGCCAAGGGCTGGGACAGGCGTACGAGCAGTACTTC
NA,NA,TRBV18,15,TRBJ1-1,CASSPLGQRNTEAFF,TGTGCCAGCTCACCCTTAGGACAGAGGAACACTGAAGCTTTCTTT
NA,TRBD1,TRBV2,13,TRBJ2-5,CASIDRGRETQYF,TGTGCCAGCATCGACAGGGGGCGAGAGACCCAGTACTTC
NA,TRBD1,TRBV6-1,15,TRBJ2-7,CASSEGRGTDYEQYF,TGTGCCAGCAGTGAAGGTAGAGGGACAGACTACGAGCAGTACTTC
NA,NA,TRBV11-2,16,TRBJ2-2,CASSADLAEATGGLFF,TGTGCCAGCAGCGCCGACTTAGCGGAGGCCACCGGGGGGCTGTTTTTT
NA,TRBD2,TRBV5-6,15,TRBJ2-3,CASSWGLAGINTQYF,TGTGCCAGCAGCTGGGGACTAGCGGGGATTAATACGCAGTATTTT
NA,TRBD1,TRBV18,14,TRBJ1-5,CASSPQQGGQPQHF,TGTGCCAGCTCACCTCAACAGGGGGGTCAGCCCCAGCATTTT
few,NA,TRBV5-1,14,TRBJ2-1,CASSFLDSTIEQFF,TGCGCCAGCAGCTTCCTGGACTCAACGATTGAGCAGTTCTTC
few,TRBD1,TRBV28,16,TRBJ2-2,CASNPTGTGHTGELFF,TGTGCCAGCAACCCCACCGGGACAGGCCACACCGGGGAGCTGTTTTTT
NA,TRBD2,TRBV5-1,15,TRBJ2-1,CAGGTGTSGTPLQFF,TGCGCCGGGGGAACCGGGACTAGCGGTACCCCCCTCCAGTTCTTC
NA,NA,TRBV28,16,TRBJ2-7,CASSPSTNPRRYEQYF,TGTGCCAGCAGTCCTTCGACCAATCCGAGGCGCTACGAGCAGTACTTC
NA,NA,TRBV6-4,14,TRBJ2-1,CASSPRNRPNEQFF,TGTGCCAGCAGCCCGAGGAACCGGCCCAATGAGCAGTTCTTC
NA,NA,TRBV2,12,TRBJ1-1,CASRRVNTEAFF,TGTGCCAGCAGGAGGGTGAACACTGAAGCTTTCTTT
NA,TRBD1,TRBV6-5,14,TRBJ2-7,CASSYGTGRFEQYF,TGTGCCAGCAGTTACGGGACAGGCCGCTTCGAGCAGTACTTC
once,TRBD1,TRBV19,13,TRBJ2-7,CASSMGQNYEQYF,TGTGCCAGTAGTATGGGACAGAACTACGAGCAGTACTTC
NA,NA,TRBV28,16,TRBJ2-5,CASIDTGTVNTGEQYF,TGTGCCAGCATCGACACCGGGACAGTTAATACGGGAGAGCAGTACTTC
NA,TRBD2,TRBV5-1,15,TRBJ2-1,CASSLVAGGPSEQFF,TGCGCCAGCAGCTTGGTAGCGGGGGGGCCGAGTGAGCAGTTCTTC
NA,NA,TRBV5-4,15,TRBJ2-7,CASSLGGGNSYEQYF,TGTGCCAGCAGCTTGGGAGGGGGAAACTCCTACGAGCAGTACTTC
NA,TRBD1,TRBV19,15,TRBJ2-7,CASSIQGTGPYEQYF,TGTGCCAGTAGTATTCAGGGGACAGGGCCCTACGAGCAGTACTTC
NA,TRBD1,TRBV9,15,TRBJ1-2,CASSATGETNYGYTF,TGTGCCAGCAGCGCGACAGGGGAGACTAACTATGGCTACACCTTC
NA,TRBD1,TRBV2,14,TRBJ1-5,CASSETGVSQPQHF,TGTGCCAGCAGTGAGACAGGGGTGAGCCAGCCCCAGCATTTT
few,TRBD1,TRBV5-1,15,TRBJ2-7,CASSAQQGTPNEQYF,TGCGCCAGCAGCGCACAACAGGGGACCCCAAACGAGCAGTACTTC
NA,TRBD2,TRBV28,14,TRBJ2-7,CASTGTSVTYEQYF,TGTGCCAGCACCGGGACTAGCGTAACCTACGAGCAGTACTTC
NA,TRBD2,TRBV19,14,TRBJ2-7,CASSRTSGIGEQYF,TGTGCCAGTAGTCGGACTAGCGGGATAGGAGAGCAGTACTTC
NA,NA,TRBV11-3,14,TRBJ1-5,CASSYGHSNQPQHF,TGTGCCAGCAGCTATGGACATAGCAATCAGCCCCAGCATTTT
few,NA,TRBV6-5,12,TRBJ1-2,CASSKNSGGYTF,TGTGCCAGCAGTAAAAACTCGGGGGGCTACACCTTC
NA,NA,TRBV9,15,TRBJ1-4,CASSVAGYSDEKLFF,TGTGCCAGCAGCGTAGCGGGGTATTCAGATGAAAAACTGTTTTTT